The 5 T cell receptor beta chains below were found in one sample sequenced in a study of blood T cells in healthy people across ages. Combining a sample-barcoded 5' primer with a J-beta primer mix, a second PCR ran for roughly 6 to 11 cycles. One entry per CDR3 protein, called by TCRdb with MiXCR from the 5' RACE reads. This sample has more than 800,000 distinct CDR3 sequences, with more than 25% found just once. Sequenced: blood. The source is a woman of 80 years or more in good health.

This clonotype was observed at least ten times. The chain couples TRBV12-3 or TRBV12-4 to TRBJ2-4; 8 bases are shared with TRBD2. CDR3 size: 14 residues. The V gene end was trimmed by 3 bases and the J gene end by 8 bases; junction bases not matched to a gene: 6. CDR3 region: CASSFGTRMDIQYF. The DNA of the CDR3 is TGTGCCAGCAGTTTTGGGACTAGGATGGACATTCAGTACTTC.

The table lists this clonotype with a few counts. The CDR3 DNA reads TGTGCCAGCAGCATCCGGGCCGAAGAGACCCAGTACTTC. Protein: CASSIRAEETQYF. This rearrangement joins TRBV11-2 to TRBJ2-5; no firm D call. Looked up from germline, CDR1 is SGHAT and CDR2 is FQNNGV. V was cut by 5 bases and J by 3 bases, with 10 bases left in between. This CDR3 region has 13 residues.

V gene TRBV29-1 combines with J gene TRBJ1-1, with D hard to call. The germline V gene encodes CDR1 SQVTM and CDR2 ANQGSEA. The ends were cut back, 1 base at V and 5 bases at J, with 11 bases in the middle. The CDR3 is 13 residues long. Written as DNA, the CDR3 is TGCAGCGTTGAAGTGGGGTATCGGACTGAAGCTTTCTTT. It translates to CSVEVGYRTEAFF.

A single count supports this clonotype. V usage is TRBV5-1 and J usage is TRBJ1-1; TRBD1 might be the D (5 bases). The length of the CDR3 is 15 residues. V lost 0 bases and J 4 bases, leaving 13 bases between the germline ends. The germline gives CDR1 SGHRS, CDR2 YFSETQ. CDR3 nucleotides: TGCGCCAGCAGCTTGGGGGGGACCGAGGGCACTGAAGCTTTCTTT. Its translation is CASSLGGTEGTEAFF.

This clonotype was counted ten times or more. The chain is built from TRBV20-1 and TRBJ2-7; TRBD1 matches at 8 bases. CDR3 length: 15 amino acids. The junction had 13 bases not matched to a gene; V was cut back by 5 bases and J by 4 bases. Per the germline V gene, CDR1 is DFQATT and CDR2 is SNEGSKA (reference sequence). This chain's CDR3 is CSAGTGPRTGYEQYF. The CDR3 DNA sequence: TGCAGTGCTGGGACAGGTCCTAGGACGGGTTACGAGCAGTACTTC.